Below are 30 T cell receptor beta chains sequenced from a single sample in a study of blood T cell repertoires in COVID-19. Method: immunoSEQ multiplex PCR; TCRdb's copy keeps in-frame clones and lacks some. This repertoire shows 300,000 to 400,000 clones, 88% found once; its top ten account for over 0.9%. Sample: PBMCs or T cells enriched from blood (not recorded which). These receptor sequences come from a woman aged 25 to 45 with acute COVID-19.

The chain recombines TRBV5-6 with TRBJ2-1; 13 positions match TRBD2. V shed 2 bases, J shed 7 bases, and the junction held 3 bases outside the gene matches. Germline lookup yields CDR1 SGHDT and CDR2 YYEEEE. The CDR3 totals 15 residues. The CDR3 protein is CASSFGTSGVNEQFF. The CDR3 DNA reads TGTGCCAGCAGCTTTGGGACTAGCGGGGTAAATGAGCAGTTCTTC.

This rearrangement joins TRBV4-1 to TRBJ1-2; TRBD1 matches 7 bases. This CDR3 contains 15 residues. CDR1 MGHRA and CDR2 YSYEKL come from the germline V gene. J lost 2 bases, V lost 4 bases, and 7 bases had no gene match. As DNA, the CDR3 is TGCGCCAGCAGCCTAGACAGGGCTTCAAACTATGGCTACACCTTC. It codes for CASSLDRASNYGYTF.

The CDR3 sequence is CASSLTRSEYNEQFF. The CDR3 region has the DNA TGTGCCAGCAGTCTCACTAGGTCGGAATACAATGAGCAGTTCTTC. The chain recombines TRBV2 with TRBJ2-1; D might be TRBD2 (5 bases). Germline V gene lookup returns CDR1 SNHLY and CDR2 FYNNEI. The CDR3 is 15 residues long. With 5 bases removed from V and 4 bases from J, the gap between germline ends came to 15 bases.

The chain combines TRBV5-5 with TRBJ2-2; D may be TRBD1 (5 bases). V shed 4 bases and J shed 1 base, with 11 bases lying between them. Germline loops: CDR1 SGHKS, CDR2 YYEKEE (reference sequence). This CDR3 is 15 amino acids long. The CDR3 protein is CASSTGWGNTGELFF. DNA for the CDR3: TGTGCCAGCAGCACAGGTTGGGGGAACACCGGGGAGCTGTTTTTT.

The J gene is TRBJ2-5, the V gene TRBV2; 8 bases match TRBD1. The CDR3 is 14 residues long. Germline CDR1 SNHLY, CDR2 FYNNEI. The V and J ends lost 4 bases and 3 bases, in that order; junction bases with no gene match: 4. CDR3 region: CASSGLTGEETQYF. The DNA of the CDR3 is TGTGCCAGCAGTGGCTTGACAGGGGAAGAGACCCAGTACTTC.

V is TRBV5-1 and J is TRBJ2-5; possibly TRBD2 for D (5 bases). The ends were cut back, 4 bases at V and 3 bases at J, with 16 bases in the middle. The CDR3 sequence is 15 residues long. Looked up from germline, CDR1 is SGHRS and CDR2 is YFSETQ. CDR3 region: CASSRLPGEKETQYF. The CDR3 DNA follows: TGCGCCAGCAGCAGGTTACCCGGGGAAAAAGAGACCCAGTACTTC.

The rearrangement uses TRBV4-1 and TRBJ1-4; TRBD1 matches at 7 bases. CDR3 length: 14 amino acids. J gave up 7 bases and V 1 base, and 3 bases lay outside the gene matches. Looked up from germline, CDR1 is MGHRA and CDR2 is YSYEKL. The CDR3 region has the DNA TGCGCCAGCAGCCAAGGGTCAGGGGGTGAAAAACTGTTTTTT. Translated: CASSQGSGGEKLFF.

A note on this clone: Other nucleotide sequences from this sample produce the same CDR3. The chain employs TRBV14 and TRBJ1-5; D is undetermined. From germline, CDR1 is SGHDN and CDR2 FVKESK. The length of the CDR3 is 13 residues. The V end lost 0 bases, the J end lost 7 bases, and 7 bases lay between the germline ends. The CDR3 DNA follows: TGTGCCAGCAGCCAAGATTTACGGCAGCCCCAGCATTTT. Its translation is CASSQDLRQPQHF.

The chain is built from TRBV7-2 and TRBJ1-6; D gene unclear. V was trimmed by 5 bases and J by 9 bases, leaving 17 bases between them. The CDR3 sequence is 15 residues long. CDR1 is SGHTA, CDR2 FQGNSA, per germline. CDR3 protein: CASSQVPGIFSPLHF. DNA of the CDR3: TGTGCCAGCAGCCAGGTCCCCGGGATCTTTTCACCCCTCCACTTT.

V is TRBV7-2 and J is TRBJ1-1, with 9 bases aligning to TRBD1. CDR3 size: 13 residues. CDR1 SGHTA and CDR2 FQGNSA come from the germline V gene. Trimming at V came to 5 bases and at J to 6 bases, leaving 4 bases not matched to a gene. As DNA, the CDR3 is TGTGCCAGCAGCAAAACAGGGGGCTCTGAAGCTTTCTTT. Its protein is CASSKTGGSEAFF.

This clone was detected once. This chain joins TRBV5-1 and TRBJ2-2; D not resolved. Per germline, CDR1 SGHRS and CDR2 YFSETQ. There are 14 residues in the CDR3. The V and J ends lost 4 bases and 3 bases respectively, with 10 bases between them. The CDR3 nucleotides are TGCGCCAGCAGCGTGGCCCCCGACACCGGGGAGCTGTTTTTT. It yields the protein CASSVAPDTGELFF.

This chain uses TRBV2 with TRBJ1-2; 7 positions match TRBD1. The junction had 13 bases not matched to a gene; V was cut back by 7 bases and J by 5 bases. Germline V gene lookup returns CDR1 SNHLY and CDR2 FYNNEI. This CDR3 is built from 15 residues. The CDR3 sequence: CASTTGQPSGYGYTF. The CDR3 DNA follows: TGTGCCAGCACAACGGGACAGCCATCGGGTTATGGCTACACCTTC.

The chain uses TRBV19 and TRBJ1-4, with D tentatively TRBD1 (6 bases). Per the germline V gene, CDR1 is LNHDA and CDR2 is SQIVND (reference sequence). The CDR3 length is 15 residues. V gave up 5 bases and J gave up 0 bases, with 10 bases separating them. The CDR3 region is CASSRDTATNEKLFF. CDR3 sequence (DNA): TGTGCCAGTAGTCGGGACACCGCAACTAATGAAAAACTGTTTTTT.

The table lists this clone with a count of one. The J gene is TRBJ1-2, the V gene TRBV7-8; D is uncertain. The germline V gene has CDR1 SGHVS and CDR2 FQNEAQ. The V gene lost 3 bases and the J gene lost 2 bases, with 10 bases spanning the gap. The CDR3 contains 14 residues. The CDR3 nucleotides are TGTGCCAGCAGCTTCTCCGGGTCGAACTATGGCTACACCTTC. It codes for CASSFSGSNYGYTF.

The chain employs TRBV11-2 and TRBJ2-1, with 9 bases matching TRBD1. V gave up 5 bases and J gave up 1 base; unmatched junction bases: 6. The V gene's germline CDR1 is SGHAT and CDR2 FQNNGV. CDR3 length: 16 residues. The CDR3 spells CASSVWTGASYNEQFF. The CDR3, as DNA: TGTGCCAGCAGCGTTTGGACAGGGGCGTCCTACAATGAGCAGTTCTTC.

This chain uses TRBV30 with TRBJ2-2, with D tentatively TRBD2 (5 bases). This CDR3 has 17 amino acids. V dropped 1 base and J dropped 5 bases, with 20 bases sitting between them. Germline V gene lookup returns CDR1 GTSNPN and CDR2 SVGIG (reference sequence). The DNA for the CDR3 is TGTGCCTGGAGTGGAGGGCGCCTTTCGCGAGGTACCGGGGAGCTGTTTTTT. This codes for CAWSGGRLSRGTGELFF.

The rearrangement uses TRBV7-8 and TRBJ2-7; 10 bases are shared with TRBD1. Germline V CDR1 and CDR2: SGHVS, FQNEAQ. J lost 2 bases, V lost 1 base, and 11 bases had no gene match. This CDR3 is 18 amino acids long. The CDR3 DNA reads TGTGCCAGCAGCTTAGGGTTCGGTCCGGGACAGGGGACCTACGAGCAGTACTTC. It codes for CASSLGFGPGQGTYEQYF.

This sequence joins TRBV5-4 and TRBJ1-2, with D perhaps matching TRBD1 (6 bases). Germline loops: CDR1 SGHNT, CDR2 YYREEE (reference sequence). This CDR3 is 14 amino acids long. Trimming removed 1 base from V and 2 bases from J, with 9 bases in between. CDR3 amino acids: CASSLRGGNYGYTF. The CDR3 nucleotides are TGTGCCAGCAGCTTGCGGGGGGGCAACTATGGCTACACCTTC.

This chain links TRBV2 with TRBJ1-2; D gene unclear. Germline CDR1 reads SNHLY; CDR2 reads FYNNEI. This CDR3 is 13 amino acids long. The DNA for the CDR3 is TGTGCGACAAGGGAGCCAAGCAGCTATGGCTACACCTTC. Translating it yields CATREPSSYGYTF.

The chain carries TRBV7-6 and TRBJ1-2; tentative D call: TRBD1 (5 bases). The CDR3 consists of 13 residues. CDR1 and CDR2 (germline): SGHVS, FNYEAQ. V lost 1 base to trimming and J lost 6 bases, with 9 bases between them. The CDR3 is CASSLEGFHGYTF. The CDR3 DNA sequence: TGTGCCAGCAGCTTAGAGGGGTTTCATGGCTACACCTTC.

The chain employs TRBV7-2 and TRBJ2-1, with TRBD1 identical over 7 bases. After removal of 5 bases from V and 4 bases from J, the junction contained 2 bases not matched to a gene. CDR3 length: 13 residues. CDR1 and CDR2 (germline): SGHTA, FQGNSA. The CDR3 DNA reads as TGTGCCAGCAGCAGGGGGCGATACAATGAGCAGTTCTTC. This encodes CASSRGRYNEQFF.

The J gene is TRBJ2-2, the V gene TRBV19, with D perhaps TRBD1 (6 bases). Germline-derived CDR1 and CDR2 are LNHDA and SQIVND (reference sequence). Deletions cut 3 bases from V and 4 bases from J, with 15 bases between. This CDR3 contains 16 residues. DNA for the CDR3: TGTGCCAGTAGTATCGACGGACAGACAGTCACCGGGGAGCTGTTTTTT. Amino acids: CASSIDGQTVTGELFF.

The chain links TRBV3-1 (or the pseudogene TRBV3-2) to TRBJ2-1; TRBD2 matches 9 bases. Germline CDR1 is LGHDT and CDR2 is YNNKEL (reference sequence). The CDR3 spans 15 residues. Trimming cost V 3 bases and J 7 bases; bases outside gene matches: 7. This chain's CDR3 is CASSQPRGGVNEQFF. The CDR3 DNA follows: TGTGCCAGCAGCCAGCCCCGCGGGGGGGTGAATGAGCAGTTCTTC.

CDR3 protein: CASRQGRNEKLFF. The CDR3 DNA follows: TGTGCCAGCAGACAGGGCCGTAATGAAAAACTGTTTTTT. The chain links TRBV12-3 or TRBV12-4 to TRBJ1-4; D may be TRBD1 (6 bases). The CDR3 contains 13 residues. Deletions cut 6 bases from V and 4 bases from J, with 9 bases between.

This chain uses TRBV7-9 with TRBJ2-1, with D perhaps matching TRBD1 (5 bases). The length of the CDR3 is 15 residues. The V and J ends lost 3 bases and 1 base respectively, with 10 bases between them. From germline, CDR1 is SEHNR and CDR2 FQNEAQ (reference sequence). The CDR3 DNA sequence: TGTGCCAGCAGCTTCACAGGAGATTCCTACAATGAGCAGTTCTTC. This codes for CASSFTGDSYNEQFF.

The V and J genes are TRBV18 and TRBJ2-3; 9 positions match TRBD2. This CDR3 has 16 amino acids. The V gene end was trimmed by 3 bases and the J gene end by 7 bases; junction bases not matched to a gene: 11. Germline V gene lookup returns CDR1 KGHSH and CDR2 LQKENI. CDR3: CASSPLSGGGAYTQYF. The CDR3 region has the DNA TGTGCCAGCTCACCTCTTTCTGGCGGGGGGGCCTATACGCAGTATTTT.

V is TRBV5-1 and J is TRBJ2-7; 15 nucleotides line up with TRBD2. Germline-derived CDR1 and CDR2 are SGHRS and YFSETQ. V was pared by 4 bases and J by 7 bases, with 6 bases of the junction left unmatched. The CDR3 spans 15 residues. The CDR3 DNA reads TGCGCCAGCAGCAAGGGGACTAGCGGGGGGAGGGAGCAGTACTTC. It yields the protein CASSKGTSGGREQYF.

The chain uses TRBV27 and TRBJ1-2, with 7 bases that match TRBD1. CDR1 MNHEY and CDR2 SMNVEV come from the germline V gene (reference sequence). Germline trimming cut 3 bases from V and 2 bases from J; bases unmatched to any gene: 9. There are 16 residues in the CDR3. CDR3 protein: CASSFLRKQGNYGYTF. The CDR3 DNA follows: TGTGCCAGCAGTTTTCTCAGGAAACAGGGGAACTATGGCTACACCTTC.

This chain uses TRBV9 with TRBJ1-1, with TRBD1 matching 8 bases. The CDR3 consists of 16 residues. J lost 5 bases, V lost 0 bases, and 9 bases had no gene match. From germline, CDR1 is SGDLS and CDR2 YYNGEE. DNA of the CDR3: TGTGCCAGCAGCGTAGCAGCAGGGGGCGTTGGGACTGAAGCTTTCTTT. Translation gives CASSVAAGGVGTEAFF.

This sequence joins TRBV28 and TRBJ1-5, with 7 bases lining up with TRBD1. The CDR3 consists of 16 residues. V lost 5 bases and J lost 3; bases outside the gene matches: 10. Germline V lookup: CDR1 MDHEN, CDR2 SYDVKM. CDR3: CASSSVEQGTNQPQHF. In DNA form, the CDR3 reads TGTGCCAGCAGTAGTGTTGAACAGGGGACCAATCAGCCCCAGCATTTT.